These T cell receptor beta chains were read from a single sample in a study of identical twins. In TCRdb, the 5' RACE reads were re-called with MiXCR into one record per CDR3 protein. This sample has some 1,700,000 distinct CDR3 sequences; under 35% occur once, and the top ten carry more than 0.25%. The sequenced sample was cord blood. Every receptor here comes from a newborn girl in good health. Each CDR3 is given with its conserved first and last residue.

TRBJ2-2,TRBV24-1,CATSDRDTPLNTGELFF
TRBJ2-7,TRBV28,CASTSSGPYEQYF
TRBJ2-7,TRBV29-1,CSVGTGRIYEQYF
TRBJ2-7,TRBV5-1,CASSLGDRTYEQYF
TRBJ2-7,TRBV20-1,CSAKGLATYEQYF
TRBJ2-3,TRBV3-1,CASSPLPGLAGDDGTDTQYF
TRBJ2-3,TRBV21-1,CASSKKGSTDTQYF
TRBJ1-5,TRBV27,CASRATGSYQPQHF
TRBJ1-5,TRBV11-2,CASSSAGTNNQPQHF
TRBJ2-4,TRBV27,CASSYWGNEQYF
TRBJ2-4,TRBV4-1,CASSQDGTAKNIQYF
TRBJ2-4,TRBV5-1,CASSLVVGLAGVGKNIQYF
TRBJ2-1,TRBV3-1,CASSLAGGKHNEQFF
TRBJ1-2,TRBV20-1,CGASSFGPGVYGYTF